The 9 T cell receptor beta chains given below trace back to one sample, sequenced in a study of blood T cell repertoires in COVID-19. Clones were sequenced by immunoSEQ multiplex PCR, and TCRdb holds only the in-frame ones, with some missing. The sample lists about 16,000 clones, approximately 89% occurring once. Source material: peripheral blood. These receptors originate from a human donor in a cohort sampled during active COVID-19.

The chain carries TRBV14 and TRBJ1-6, with 7 nucleotides matching TRBD1. With V trimmed by 0 bases and J by 7 bases, 6 bases remained unmatched. Germline-derived CDR1 and CDR2 are SGHDN and FVKESK. The CDR3 loop spans 16 amino acids. CDR3 sequence: CASSQEGRGRNSPLHF. The CDR3 region has the DNA TGTGCCAGCAGCCAAGAGGGAAGGGGGCGGAATTCACCCCTCCACTTT.

The chain has TRBV7-3 and TRBJ2-1; D is perhaps TRBD2 (5 bases). CDR1 is SGHTA and CDR2 is FQGTGA in the germline V gene. Trimming removed 5 bases at V and 8 bases at J, with 16 bases between. This CDR3 is built from 14 residues. The CDR3: CASSPTGIRDEQFF. CDR3 bases: TGTGCCAGCAGCCCCACGGGAATAAGGGATGAGCAGTTCTTC.

The V and J genes are TRBV7-9 and TRBJ2-3; no definite D call. The CDR3 has 13 residues. Germline V gene sequence: CDR1 SEHNR, CDR2 FQNEAQ (reference sequence). The V gene lost 4 bases and the J gene lost 6 bases, with 11 bases spanning the gap. The CDR3 here is CASSSGVGDTQYF. CDR3 sequence (DNA): TGTGCCAGCAGCTCCGGAGTTGGGGATACGCAGTATTTT.

The J gene is TRBJ1-1, the V gene TRBV12-3 or TRBV12-4; no clear D gene. The V end was cut by 1 base, the J end by 1 base, with 4 bases between. This CDR3 has 13 amino acids. The DNA for the CDR3 is TGTGCCAGCAGTTTAGGGCCGAACACTGAAGCTTTCTTT. Amino acids: CASSLGPNTEAFF.

CDR3 DNA: TGTGCCAGCAGTGACAGGCCGAACACCGGGGAGCTGTTTTTT. Translating gives CASSDRPNTGELFF. The chain joins TRBV2 to TRBJ2-2; D not resolved. Trimming removed 3 bases from V and 0 bases from J, with 5 bases in between. This CDR3 comprises 14 residues. CDR1 is SNHLY, CDR2 FYNNEI, per germline.

This clone was counted a single time. The genes are TRBV28 and TRBJ1-3, with D perhaps TRBD1 (6 bases). This CDR3 contains 15 residues. Trimming shortened V by 3 bases and J by 2 bases, and 11 bases separated the two germline ends. CDR1 and CDR2 from the germline V gene are MDHEN and SYDVKM. The CDR3 sequence is CASSFYNRAGNTIYF. Here the CDR3 DNA reads TGTGCCAGCAGTTTTTATAACAGGGCTGGAAACACCATATATTTT. Full variable domain (missing parts from reference TRBV28 and TRBJ1-3): DVKVTQSSRYLVKRTGEKVFLECVQDMDHENMFWYRQDPGLGLRLIYFSYDVKMKEKGDIPEGYSVSREKKERFSLILESASTNQTSMYLCASSFYNRAGNTIYFGEGSWLTVV.

V usage is TRBV4-1 and J usage is TRBJ2-5, with 7 bases fitting TRBD1. The CDR3 contains 15 residues. Germline CDR1 reads MGHRA; CDR2 reads YSYEKL. Trimming removed 1 base from V and 3 bases from J; junction bases left unmatched: 5. The CDR3 bases are TGCGCCAGCAGCCAAGGGGGACAGACAAAAGAGACCCAGTACTTC. It is translated as CASSQGGQTKETQYF.

This chain links TRBV7-2 with TRBJ2-1, with 8 bases fitting TRBD2. The length of the CDR3 is 15 residues. J was trimmed by 6 bases and V by 1 base; bases with no gene match: 5. Germline V gene lookup returns CDR1 SGHTA and CDR2 FQGNSA. CDR3 amino acids: CASSLGGGPINEQFF. As DNA, the CDR3 is TGTGCCAGCAGCTTAGGCGGGGGGCCTATCAATGAGCAGTTCTTC.

The J gene is TRBJ2-1, the V gene TRBV28, with TRBD2 matching 11 bases. CDR1 is MDHEN, CDR2 SYDVKM, per germline. With 6 bases clipped from V and 5 bases from J, the junction kept 3 bases outside the gene matches. The CDR3 consists of 14 residues. CDR3 DNA: TGTGCCAGCAGGGTAGCGGGGGGGAACAATGAGCAGTTCTTC. Translated, it gives CASRVAGGNNEQFF.